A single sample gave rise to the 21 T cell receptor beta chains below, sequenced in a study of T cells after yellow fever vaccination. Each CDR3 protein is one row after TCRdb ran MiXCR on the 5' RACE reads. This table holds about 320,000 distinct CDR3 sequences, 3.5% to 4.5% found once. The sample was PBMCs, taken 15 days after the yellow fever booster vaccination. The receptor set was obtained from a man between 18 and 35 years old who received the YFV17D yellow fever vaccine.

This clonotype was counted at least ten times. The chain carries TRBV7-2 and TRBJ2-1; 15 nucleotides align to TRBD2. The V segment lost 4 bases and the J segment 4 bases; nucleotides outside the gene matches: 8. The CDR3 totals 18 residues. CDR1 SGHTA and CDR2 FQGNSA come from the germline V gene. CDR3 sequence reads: CASSSGTSGGTRYNEQFF. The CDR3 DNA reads TGTGCCAGCAGCTCCGGGACTAGCGGGGGGACGAGGTACAATGAGCAGTTCTTC.

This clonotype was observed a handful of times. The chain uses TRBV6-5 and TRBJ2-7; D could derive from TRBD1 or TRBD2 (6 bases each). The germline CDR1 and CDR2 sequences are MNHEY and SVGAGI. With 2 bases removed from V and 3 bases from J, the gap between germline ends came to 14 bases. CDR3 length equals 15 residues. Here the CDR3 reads CASSYTGARVYEQYF. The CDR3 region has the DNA TGTGCCAGCAGTTACACGGGGGCGAGGGTCTACGAGCAGTACTTC.

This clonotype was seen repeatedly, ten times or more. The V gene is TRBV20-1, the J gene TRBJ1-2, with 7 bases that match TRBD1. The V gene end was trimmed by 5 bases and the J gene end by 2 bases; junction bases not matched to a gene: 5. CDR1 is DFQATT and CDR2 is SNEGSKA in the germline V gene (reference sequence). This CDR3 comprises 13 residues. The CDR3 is CSASKDRNYGYTF. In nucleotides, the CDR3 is TGCAGTGCTTCCAAGGACAGGAACTATGGCTACACCTTC.

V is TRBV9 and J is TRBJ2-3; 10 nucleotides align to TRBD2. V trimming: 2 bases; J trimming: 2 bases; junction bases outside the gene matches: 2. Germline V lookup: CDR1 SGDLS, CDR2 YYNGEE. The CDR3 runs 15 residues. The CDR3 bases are TGTGCCAGCAGCGTTCTAGCGGGGGTCACAGATACGCAGTATTTT. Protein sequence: CASSVLAGVTDTQYF.

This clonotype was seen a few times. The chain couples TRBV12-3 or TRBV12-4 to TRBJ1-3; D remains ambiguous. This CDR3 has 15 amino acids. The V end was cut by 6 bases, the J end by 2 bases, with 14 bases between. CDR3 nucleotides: TGTGCCAGCAGCCAATTTCCAGGCCCTGGAAACACCATATATTTT. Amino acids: CASSQFPGPGNTIYF.

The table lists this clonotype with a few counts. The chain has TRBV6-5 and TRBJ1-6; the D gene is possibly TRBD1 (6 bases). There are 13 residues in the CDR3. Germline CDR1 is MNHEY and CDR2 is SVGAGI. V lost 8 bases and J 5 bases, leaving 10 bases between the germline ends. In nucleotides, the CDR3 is TGTGCCAGCCACACAGGGAATAATTCACCCCTCCACTTT. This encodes CASHTGNNSPLHF.

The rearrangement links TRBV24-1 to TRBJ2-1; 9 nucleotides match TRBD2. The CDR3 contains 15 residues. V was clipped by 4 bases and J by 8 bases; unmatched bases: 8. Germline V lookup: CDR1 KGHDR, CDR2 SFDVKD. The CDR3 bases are TGTGCCACCAGTGAGACGGGACTAGCAAGCTATGAGCAGTTCTTC. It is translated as CATSETGLASYEQFF.

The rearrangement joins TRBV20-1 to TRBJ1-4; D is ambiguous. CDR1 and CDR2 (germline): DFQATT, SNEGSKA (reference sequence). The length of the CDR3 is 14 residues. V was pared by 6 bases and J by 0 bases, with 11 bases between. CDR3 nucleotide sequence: TGCAGTGCAGTGCCAGGAACAACTAATGAAAAACTGTTTTTT. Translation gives CSAVPGTTNEKLFF.

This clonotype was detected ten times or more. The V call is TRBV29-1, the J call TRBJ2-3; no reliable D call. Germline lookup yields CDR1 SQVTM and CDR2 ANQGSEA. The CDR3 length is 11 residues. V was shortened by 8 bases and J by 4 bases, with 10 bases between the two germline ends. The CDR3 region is CSLIFADTQYF. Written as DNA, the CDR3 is TGCAGCCTCATCTTTGCAGATACGCAGTATTTT.

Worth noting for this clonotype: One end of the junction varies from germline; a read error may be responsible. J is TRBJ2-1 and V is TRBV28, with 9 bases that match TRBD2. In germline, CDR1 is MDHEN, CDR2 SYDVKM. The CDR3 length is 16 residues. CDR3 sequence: CASSPQAGGSYNDQFF. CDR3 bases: TGTGCCAGCAGTCCCCAAGCGGGGGGATCTTACAATGATCAGTTCTTC.

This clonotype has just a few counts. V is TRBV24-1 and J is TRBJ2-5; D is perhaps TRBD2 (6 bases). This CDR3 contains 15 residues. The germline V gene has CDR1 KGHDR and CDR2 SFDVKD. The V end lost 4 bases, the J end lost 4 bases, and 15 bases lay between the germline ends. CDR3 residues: CATSDPGTEGETQYF. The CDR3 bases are TGTGCCACCAGTGACCCCGGGACGGAGGGAGAGACCCAGTACTTC.

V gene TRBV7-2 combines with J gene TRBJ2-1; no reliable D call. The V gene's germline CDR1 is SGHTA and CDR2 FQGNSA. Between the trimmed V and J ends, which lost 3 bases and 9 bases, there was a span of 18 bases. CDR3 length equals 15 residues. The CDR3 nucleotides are TGTGCCAGCAGCTTTTCCGGCCGAGGTCGCAGTGAGCAGTTCTTC. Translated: CASSFSGRGRSEQFF.

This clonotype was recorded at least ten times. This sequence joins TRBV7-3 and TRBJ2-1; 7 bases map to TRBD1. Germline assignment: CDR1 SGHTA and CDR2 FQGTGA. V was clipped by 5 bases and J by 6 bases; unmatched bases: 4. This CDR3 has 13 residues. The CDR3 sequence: CASSAGTVNEQFF. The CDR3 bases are TGTGCCAGCAGCGCCGGGACAGTCAATGAGCAGTTCTTC.

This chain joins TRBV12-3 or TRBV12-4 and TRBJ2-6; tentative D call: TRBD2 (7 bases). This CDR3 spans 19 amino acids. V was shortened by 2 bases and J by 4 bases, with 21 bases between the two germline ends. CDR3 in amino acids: CASSLLPGGHLSGANVLTF. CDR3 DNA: TGTGCCAGCAGTTTATTACCGGGGGGACACCTTTCGGGGGCCAACGTCCTGACTTTC.

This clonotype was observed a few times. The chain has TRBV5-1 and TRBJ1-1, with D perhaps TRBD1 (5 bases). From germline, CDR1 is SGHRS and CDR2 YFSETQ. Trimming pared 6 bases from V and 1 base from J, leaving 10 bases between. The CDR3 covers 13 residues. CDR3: CASNNGGNTEAFF. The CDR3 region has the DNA TGCGCCAGCAACAACGGGGGGAACACTGAAGCTTTCTTT. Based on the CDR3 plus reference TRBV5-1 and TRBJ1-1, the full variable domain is KAGVTQTPRYLIKTRGQQVTLSCSPISGHRSVSWYQQTPGQGLQFLFEYFSETQRNKGNFPGRFSGRQFSNSRSEMNVSTLELGDSALYLCASNNGGNTEAFFGQGTRLTVV.

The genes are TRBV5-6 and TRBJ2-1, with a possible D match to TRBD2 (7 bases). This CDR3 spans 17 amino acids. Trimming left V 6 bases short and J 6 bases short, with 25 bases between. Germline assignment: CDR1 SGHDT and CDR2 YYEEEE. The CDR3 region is CASIPPGGGPLGNEQFF. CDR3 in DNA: TGTGCCAGCATCCCACCAGGCGGGGGCCCCTTGGGCAATGAGCAGTTCTTC.

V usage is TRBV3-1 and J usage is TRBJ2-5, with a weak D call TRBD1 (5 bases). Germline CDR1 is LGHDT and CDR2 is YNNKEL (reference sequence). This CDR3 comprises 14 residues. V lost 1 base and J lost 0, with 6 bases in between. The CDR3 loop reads CASSQGTNQETQYF. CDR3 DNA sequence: TGTGCCAGCAGCCAAGGGACAAACCAAGAGACCCAGTACTTC.

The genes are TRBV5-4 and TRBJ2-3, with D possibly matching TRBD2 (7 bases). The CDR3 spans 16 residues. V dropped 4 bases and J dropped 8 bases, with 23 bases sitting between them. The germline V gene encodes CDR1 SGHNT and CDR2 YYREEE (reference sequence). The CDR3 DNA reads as TGTGCCAGCAGCCCGGTTACGGGGGGCCTCGCAGGTACGCAGTATTTT. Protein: CASSPVTGGLAGTQYF.

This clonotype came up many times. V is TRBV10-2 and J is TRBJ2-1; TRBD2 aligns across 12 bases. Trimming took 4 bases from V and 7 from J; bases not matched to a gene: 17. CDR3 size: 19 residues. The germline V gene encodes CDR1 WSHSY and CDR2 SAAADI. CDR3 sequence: CASSVFPASGGAGGNEQFF. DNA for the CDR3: TGCGCCAGCAGTGTCTTCCCGGCTAGCGGGGGGGCAGGCGGTAATGAGCAGTTCTTC.

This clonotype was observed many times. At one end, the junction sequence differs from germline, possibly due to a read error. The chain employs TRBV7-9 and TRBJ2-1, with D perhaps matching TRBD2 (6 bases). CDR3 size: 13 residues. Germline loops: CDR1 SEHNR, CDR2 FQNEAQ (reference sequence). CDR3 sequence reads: CASSGLGAGHTDF. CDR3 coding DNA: TGTGCCAGCAGCGGCCTTGGGGCGGGGCACACCGACTTC.

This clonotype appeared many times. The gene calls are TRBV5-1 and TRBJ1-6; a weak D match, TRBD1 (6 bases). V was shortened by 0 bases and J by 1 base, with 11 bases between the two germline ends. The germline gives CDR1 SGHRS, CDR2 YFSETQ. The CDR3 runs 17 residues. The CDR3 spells CASSLGQAKSYNSPLHF. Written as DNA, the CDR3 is TGCGCCAGCAGCTTGGGACAGGCTAAGTCCTATAATTCACCCCTCCACTTT.